This TCR beta chain derives from a study of tumor and adjacent non-tumor tissue in lung cancer (dated by TCRdb to 2016 to 2018). As for the study more broadly: By cancer type, the cohort comprised under 15 adenocarcinoma patients, 2 squamous cell carcinoma patients and 1 small cell lung cancer patient. The approximately 15 enrolled patients, of whom around 10 were men and 5 were women, were aged roughly 31 to 85 years and were diagnosed with TNM stage I to III disease. Sequencing generated a total of some 130 million productive TCRbeta reads, averaging around 4 million reads per sample. The study compared bulk TCRbeta repertoires from lung tumor tissue and matched distant non-tumor lung tissue of some 16 lung cancer patients. Under 35 paired specimens, one tumor and one normal lung sample per patient, were profiled by TCRbeta CDR3 sequencing.

A word on this clonotype: Its binding antigen is unknown. The junction does not match germline at one end; this may be a read error.

General findings and caveats noted by the study authors: Neither the sequencing platform nor unique molecular identifiers are named or mentioned anywhere in the methods. Only 15 patients were included in the cohort, and the need for larger samples and more detailed clinical data was noted by the authors. TCR diversity was significantly higher in younger patients, and greater tumor TCR diversity was associated with shorter overall survival and shorter disease-free survival. Peripheral blood was not sequenced, so blood TCRbeta repertoires were not examined in the lung cancer patients of the study. A significantly larger cumulative share of the repertoire was made up by the top 100 clones in normal lung than in tumor tissue. Significantly higher TCR diversity (inverse Simpson) was observed in tumor tissue than in normal lung tissue (roughly 390 vs 170, P = 0.0075, Mann-Whitney U test).

Bulk unsorted tissue served as the source for RNA extraction, and RNA quality was assessed using a NanoDrop ND-1000 and an Agilent 2100. Donors were newly diagnosed lung cancer patients admitted for thoracic surgery in China between August and November 2014, without prior chemotherapy. Anyone who had undergone radiotherapy or chemotherapy before, or who had another cancer at the same time, was left out of the study. Surgical tissue pieces of roughly 1-2.3 cm3 were preserved in RNAlater solution and stored at -80 °C until use. The library was prepared using multiplex PCR. Reads for this sample came from an Illumina HiSeq 2500. Following protocols modified from ARM-PCR, the researchers constructed TCRbeta libraries through three rounds of nested PCR with primers (Table S4). Before sequencing, PCR products of 200-500 bp were cut from the gel and purified using the QIAquick gel extraction kit. In the authors' own workflow: Reads were cleaned with Trimmomatic, merged with FLASH into complete CDR3 sequences, and assigned to V(D)J germline segments with MiTCR. Clonal diversity was calculated as the inverse Simpson's index using VDJtools. Productive reads were defined as in-frame sequences without a premature stop codon. Using fastp trimming at Q25 and MiXCR clonotype assembly, TCRdb reanalyzed the public sequencing data and kept in-frame beta chains. Here each entry gathers all rows of one CDR3 protein and keeps the most common genes and DNA. Here the V and J calls rest on TCRdb's processing, not on the authors' analysis. This sample comprises 75,000 to 100,000 distinct CDR3 sequences, around 64% of them detected only once. The ten largest clonotypes hold 18% of the sample.

CDR1 and CDR2 (SGHKS, YYEKEE) derive from the germline V gene (reference sequence). The CDR3 contains 16 residues, cysteine and phenylalanine counted. Only the CDR3 DNA stays, 48 bases, in frame from base 1. Sample: lung tumor tissue. In this chain, TRBV5-5 is recombined with TRBJ2-1; a stretch of 12 junction bases matches TRBD2. This sequence was found in a man between 60 and 70 years old with non-small cell lung cancer. The CDR3 region has the sequence CASSPGLAGGYNEKFF. The sequence in DNA is TGTGCCAGCAGCCCGGGGCTAGCGGGAGGGTACAATGAGAAGTTCTTC.